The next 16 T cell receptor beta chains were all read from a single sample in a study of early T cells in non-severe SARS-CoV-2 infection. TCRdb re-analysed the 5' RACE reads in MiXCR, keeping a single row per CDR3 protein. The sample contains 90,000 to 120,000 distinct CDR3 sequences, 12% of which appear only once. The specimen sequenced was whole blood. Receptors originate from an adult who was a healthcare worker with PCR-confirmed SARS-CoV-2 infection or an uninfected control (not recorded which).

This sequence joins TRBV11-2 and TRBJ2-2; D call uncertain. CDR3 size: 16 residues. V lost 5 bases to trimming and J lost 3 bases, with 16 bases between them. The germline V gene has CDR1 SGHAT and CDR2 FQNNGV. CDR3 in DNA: TGTGCCAGCAGCATGCGGTCTAACCGGGACACCGGGGAGCTGTTTTTT. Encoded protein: CASSMRSNRDTGELFF.

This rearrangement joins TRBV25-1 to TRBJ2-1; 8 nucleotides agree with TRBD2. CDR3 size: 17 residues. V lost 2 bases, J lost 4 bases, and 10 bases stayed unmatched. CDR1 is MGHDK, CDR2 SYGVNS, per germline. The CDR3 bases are TGTGCCAGCAGTGAAGTGGGGAGCGGGAGCCCGTACAATGAGCAGTTCTTC. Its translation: CASSEVGSGSPYNEQFF. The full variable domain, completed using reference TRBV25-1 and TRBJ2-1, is EADIYQTPRYLVIGTGKKITLECSQTMGHDKMYWYQQDPGMELHLIHYSYGVNSTEKGDLSSESTVSRIRTEHFPLTLESARPSHTSQYLCASSEVGSGSPYNEQFFGPGTRLTVL.

The CDR3 loop reads CSVEPASGNTIYF. The CDR3 nucleotides are TGCAGCGTTGAACCTGCATCGGGAAACACCATATATTTT. This rearrangement joins TRBV29-1 to TRBJ1-3; no definite D call. V lost 2 bases, J lost 4 bases, and 9 bases lay in between. Germline V gene lookup returns CDR1 SQVTM and CDR2 ANQGSEA. CDR3 length: 13 amino acids.

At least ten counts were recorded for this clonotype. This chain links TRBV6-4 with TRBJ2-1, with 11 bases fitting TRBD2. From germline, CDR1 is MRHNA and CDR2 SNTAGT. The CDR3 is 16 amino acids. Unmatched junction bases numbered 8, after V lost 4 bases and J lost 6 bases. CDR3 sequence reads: CASSATSGSLGNEQFF. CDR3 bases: TGTGCCAGCAGTGCCACTAGCGGGAGCCTAGGCAATGAGCAGTTCTTC.

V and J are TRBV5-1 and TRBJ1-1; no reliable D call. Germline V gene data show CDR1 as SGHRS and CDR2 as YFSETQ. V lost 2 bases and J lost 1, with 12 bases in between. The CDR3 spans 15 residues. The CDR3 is CASSFRGRTNTEAFF. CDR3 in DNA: TGCGCCAGCAGCTTCAGAGGTCGGACGAACACTGAAGCTTTCTTT.

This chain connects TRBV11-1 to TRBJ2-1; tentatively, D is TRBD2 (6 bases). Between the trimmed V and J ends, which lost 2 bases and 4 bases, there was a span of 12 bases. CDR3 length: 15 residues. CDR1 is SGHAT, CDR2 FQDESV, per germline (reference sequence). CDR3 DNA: TGTGCCAGCAGCTTAAGGGGACTTGTGTACAATGAGCAGTTCTTC. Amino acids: CASSLRGLVYNEQFF.

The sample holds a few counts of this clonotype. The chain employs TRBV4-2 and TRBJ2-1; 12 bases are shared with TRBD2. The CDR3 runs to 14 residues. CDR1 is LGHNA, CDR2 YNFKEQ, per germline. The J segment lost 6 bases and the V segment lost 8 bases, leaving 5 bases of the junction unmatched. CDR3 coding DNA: TGTGCCAGCCGCCCGGGACTAGCGGGCAATGAGCAGTTCTTC. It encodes CASRPGLAGNEQFF.

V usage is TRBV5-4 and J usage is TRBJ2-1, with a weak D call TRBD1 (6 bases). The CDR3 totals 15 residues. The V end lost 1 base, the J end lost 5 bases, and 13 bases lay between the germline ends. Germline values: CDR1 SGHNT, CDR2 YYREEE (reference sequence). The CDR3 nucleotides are TGTGCCAGCAGCTTGCGCAGGGGAAGTCACAATGAGCAGTTCTTC. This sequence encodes CASSLRRGSHNEQFF.

In DNA, the CDR3 is TGTGCCAGCAAACGAACAGGGTTCTCCTACAATGAGCAGTTCTTC. Translated: CASKRTGFSYNEQFF. V gene TRBV19 combines with J gene TRBJ2-1, with TRBD1 as a possible D gene (6 bases). V was pared by 9 bases and J by 0 bases, with 15 bases between. This CDR3 contains 15 residues. The germline CDR1 and CDR2 sequences are LNHDA and SQIVND (reference sequence).

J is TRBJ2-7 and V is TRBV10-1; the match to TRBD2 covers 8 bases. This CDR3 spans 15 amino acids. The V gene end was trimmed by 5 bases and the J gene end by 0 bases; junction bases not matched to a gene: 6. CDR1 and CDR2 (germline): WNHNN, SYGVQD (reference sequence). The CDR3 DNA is TGCGCCAGCAGTTCGGACAGCGGGAGCTCCTACGAGCAGTACTTC. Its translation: CASSSDSGSSYEQYF.

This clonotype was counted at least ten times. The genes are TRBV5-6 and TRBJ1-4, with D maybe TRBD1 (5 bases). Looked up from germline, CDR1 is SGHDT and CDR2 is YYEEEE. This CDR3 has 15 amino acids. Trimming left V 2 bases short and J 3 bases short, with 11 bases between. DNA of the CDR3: TGTGCCAGCAGCTTCGGTAGGGGACCTAATGAAAAACTGTTTTTT. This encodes CASSFGRGPNEKLFF.

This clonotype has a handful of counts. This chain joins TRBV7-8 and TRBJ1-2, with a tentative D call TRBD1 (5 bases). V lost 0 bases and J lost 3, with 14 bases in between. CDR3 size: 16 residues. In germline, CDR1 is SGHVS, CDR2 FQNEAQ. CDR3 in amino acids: CASSLAGEGLHYGYTF. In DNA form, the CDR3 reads TGTGCCAGCAGCTTAGCGGGGGAAGGGTTGCACTATGGCTACACCTTC.

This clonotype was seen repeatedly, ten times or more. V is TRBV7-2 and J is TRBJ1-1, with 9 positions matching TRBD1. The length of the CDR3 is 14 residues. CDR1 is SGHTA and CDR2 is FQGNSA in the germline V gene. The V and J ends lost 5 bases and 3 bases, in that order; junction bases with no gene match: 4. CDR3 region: CASSLQGADTEAFF. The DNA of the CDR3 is TGTGCCAGCAGCCTACAGGGGGCGGACACTGAAGCTTTCTTT.

CDR3 coding DNA: TGTGCCTGGAGGCCCCCGCGGGCTACGAGCTCCTACGAGCAGTACTTC. Translating gives CAWRPPRATSSYEQYF. This chain uses TRBV30 with TRBJ2-7; tentatively, D is TRBD2 (5 bases). Germline CDR1 is GTSNPN and CDR2 is SVGIG (reference sequence). The CDR3 contains 16 residues. The V end was cut by 3 bases, the J end by 0 bases, with 18 bases between.

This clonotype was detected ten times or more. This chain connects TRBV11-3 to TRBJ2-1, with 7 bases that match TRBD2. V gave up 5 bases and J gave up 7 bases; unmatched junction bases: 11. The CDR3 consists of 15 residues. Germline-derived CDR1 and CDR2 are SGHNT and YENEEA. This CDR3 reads CASSRSGGLGNEQFF. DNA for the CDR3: TGTGCCAGCAGCCGTTCCGGGGGGTTAGGGAATGAGCAGTTCTTC.

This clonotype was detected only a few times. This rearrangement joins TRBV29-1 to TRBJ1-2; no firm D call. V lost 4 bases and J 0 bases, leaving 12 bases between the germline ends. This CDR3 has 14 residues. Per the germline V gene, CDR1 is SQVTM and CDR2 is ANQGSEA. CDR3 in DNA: TGCAGCGTTGTGTTCGGCTCAACTAACTATGGCTACACCTTC. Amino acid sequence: CSVVFGSTNYGYTF. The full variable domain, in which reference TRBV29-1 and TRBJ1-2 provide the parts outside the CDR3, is SAVISQKPSRDICQRGTSLTIQCQVDSQVTMMFWYRQQPGQSLTLIATANQGSEATYESGFVIDKFPISRPNLTFSTLTVSNMSPEDSSIYLCSVVFGSTNYGYTFGSGTRLTVV.